These T cell receptor beta chains were read from a single sample in a study of cytomegalovirus exposure and HLA in healthy donors. Profiling relied on immunoSEQ multiplex PCR, and the TCRdb table lists in-frame clones only, not all of them. Reported are 85,000 to 110,000 clones; the ten largest clones contain 3.5%. Specimen: PBMCs. The receptors were sampled from a man in his forties in good health and CMV-seronegative. The CDR3 runs from the conserved cysteine through the conserved F or W. D genes are given only for firm matches. Not all rows give a size; the values are once, few, many and, for expanded clones, a class.

D: TRBD1
J: TRBJ2-7
size: .
length: 13
V: TRBV30
CDR3: CAWSVYRGSEQYF
DNA: TGTGCCTGGAGTGTGTACAGGGGGTCCGAGCAGTACTTC

D: TRBD2
J: TRBJ2-2
size: .
length: 15
V: TRBV9
CDR3: CASSSTGLAGGELFF
DNA: TGTGCCAGCAGCTCTACCGGACTAGCGGGAGGGGAGCTGTTTTTT

D: .
J: TRBJ2-7
size: .
length: 15
V: TRBV11-2
CDR3: CASSIGTASSYEQYF
DNA: TGTGCCAGCAGCATTGGGACTGCCAGCTCCTACGAGCAGTACTTC

D: TRBD1
J: TRBJ1-2
size: .
length: 15
V: TRBV18
CDR3: CASSRDRGLIYGYTF
DNA: TGTGCCAGCTCACGAGACAGGGGGCTAATCTATGGCTACACCTTC

D: .
J: TRBJ1-5
size: .
length: 14
V: TRBV19
CDR3: CASSIVQGTQPQHF
DNA: TGTGCCAGTAGTATAGTCCAGGGCACTCAGCCCCAGCATTTT

D: TRBD2
J: TRBJ2-3
size: .
length: 18
V: TRBV19
CDR3: CASSIRISGTSSRDTQYF
DNA: TGTGCCAGTAGTATTCGGATCTCCGGGACTAGCTCAAGAGATACGCAGTATTTT

D: TRBD2
J: TRBJ2-2
size: .
length: 16
V: TRBV6-5
CDR3: CASSYSAGGRVGELFF
DNA: TGTGCCAGCAGTTACTCGGCGGGGGGAAGGGTCGGGGAGCTGTTTTTT

D: .
J: TRBJ2-1
size: .
length: 13
V: TRBV30
CDR3: CAWKSSRVNEQFF
DNA: TGTGCCTGGAAGTCTAGCCGGGTCAATGAGCAGTTCTTC

D: .
J: TRBJ2-1
size: .
length: 17
V: TRBV30
CDR3: CAWSLLESRGAYNEQFF
DNA: TGTGCCTGGAGTCTCTTGGAGTCGCGCGGGGCCTACAATGAGCAGTTCTTC

D: .
J: TRBJ1-2
size: .
length: 14
V: TRBV7-8
CDR3: CASSATGSAGGYTF
DNA: TGTGCCAGCAGCGCAACAGGGTCAGCCGGTGGCTACACCTTC

D: .
J: TRBJ1-2
size: .
length: 15
V: TRBV13
CDR3: CASSLGVNIPYGYTF
DNA: TGTGCCAGCAGCTTAGGGGTGAACATTCCGTATGGCTACACCTTC

D: TRBD1
J: TRBJ1-4
size: .
length: 16
V: TRBV5-1
CDR3: CASSLGPGGRDEKLFF
DNA: TGCGCCAGCAGCTTGGGTCCAGGGGGCAGGGATGAAAAACTGTTTTTT

D: TRBD1
J: TRBJ1-5
size: .
length: 15
V: TRBV19
CDR3: CATSDRERGYQPQHF
DNA: TGTGCCACCTCCGACAGGGAAAGGGGATATCAGCCCCAGCATTTT

D: TRBD1
J: TRBJ2-1
size: .
length: 13
V: TRBV7-2
CDR3: CASSWTGGVEQFF
DNA: TGTGCCAGCAGCTGGACAGGCGGCGTTGAGCAGTTCTTC

D: .
J: TRBJ2-5
size: .
length: 13
V: TRBV5-1
CDR3: CASSLNSRETQYF
DNA: TGCGCCAGCAGCTTGAATAGCAGAGAGACCCAGTACTTC

D: .
J: TRBJ2-5
size: .
length: 13
V: TRBV5-1
CDR3: CASSMVRGETQYF
DNA: TGCGCCAGCAGCATGGTCAGAGGAGAGACCCAGTACTTC

D: .
J: TRBJ2-7
size: .
length: 12
V: TRBV5-1
CDR3: CASTLDNHEQYF
DNA: TGCGCCAGCACCCTTGACAACCACGAGCAGTACTTC

D: TRBD1
J: TRBJ1-5
size: .
length: 16
V: TRBV7-8
CDR3: CASSTRTGGLNQPQHF
DNA: TGTGCCAGCAGCACCCGGACAGGGGGCCTCAATCAGCCCCAGCATTTT

D: .
J: TRBJ2-7
size: .
length: 13
V: TRBV28
CDR3: CASSYKRIDEQYF
DNA: TGTGCCAGCAGTTACAAGCGAATCGACGAGCAGTACTTC

D: .
J: TRBJ1-1
size: .
length: 15
V: TRBV30
CDR3: CAWSGKQNLNTEAFF
DNA: TGTGCCTGGAGTGGAAAACAGAATTTGAACACTGAAGCTTTCTTT

D: TRBD2
J: TRBJ2-1
size: medium-sized
length: 14
V: TRBV11-3
CDR3: CASSPGTSFGEQFF
DNA: TGTGCCAGCAGCCCCGGGACTAGCTTTGGTGAGCAGTTCTTC

D: TRBD1
J: TRBJ2-7
size: .
length: 17
V: TRBV11-2
CDR3: CASSSTSPGQAIYEQYF
DNA: TGTGCCAGCAGCTCGACATCTCCGGGACAGGCCATCTACGAGCAGTACTTC

D: .
J: TRBJ1-1
size: .
length: 13
V: TRBV11-2
CDR3: CASSLGNLAGAFF
DNA: TGTGCCAGCAGCTTAGGAAATTTGGCTGGAGCTTTCTTT

D: TRBD1
J: TRBJ2-4
size: .
length: 15
V: TRBV19
CDR3: CASRPRTGGVNIQYF
DNA: TGTGCCAGTAGACCCCGGACAGGGGGAGTAAACATTCAGTACTTC

D: TRBD2
J: TRBJ2-1
size: .
length: 15
V: TRBV27
CDR3: CASSSRTSGTIEQFF
DNA: TGTGCCAGCAGTTCCCGGACTAGCGGGACTATTGAGCAGTTCTTC

D: .
J: TRBJ1-6
size: .
length: 16
V: TRBV7-2
CDR3: CASSLVPGSFGSPLHF
DNA: TGTGCCAGCAGCTTAGTGCCAGGTTCTTTTGGATCACCCCTCCACTTT

D: .
J: TRBJ2-5
size: .
length: 15
V: TRBV19
CDR3: CASSISGLAKETQYF
DNA: TGTGCCAGTAGTATAAGCGGGCTAGCGAAAGAGACCCAGTACTTC

D: TRBD1
J: TRBJ1-6
size: .
length: 16
V: TRBV6-5
CDR3: CASSFSGQDYNSPLHF
DNA: TGTGCCAGCAGTTTTTCCGGACAGGACTATAATTCACCCCTCCACTTT

D: TRBD2
J: TRBJ2-5
size: .
length: 16
V: TRBV30
CDR3: CAWSVQTGGPGETQYF
DNA: TGTGCCTGGAGTGTTCAGACGGGGGGGCCGGGAGAGACCCAGTACTTC

D: TRBD2
J: TRBJ2-1
size: .
length: 18
V: TRBV18
CDR3: CASSWTSGRPGSYNEQFF
DNA: TGTGCCAGCTCATGGACTAGCGGGCGACCTGGCTCCTACAATGAGCAGTTCTTC

D: .
J: TRBJ2-2
size: .
length: 17
V: TRBV4-3
CDR3: CASSHGEGGVSTGELFF
DNA: TGCGCCAGCAGCCATGGGGAAGGGGGAGTTTCCACCGGGGAGCTGTTTTTT

D: .
J: TRBJ2-7
size: .
length: 13
V: TRBV29-1
CDR3: CSVEVADAYEQYF
DNA: TGCAGCGTTGAAGTCGCAGATGCCTACGAGCAGTACTTC

D: TRBD1
J: TRBJ1-2
size: .
length: 16
V: TRBV4-3
CDR3: CASSQASRTGSYGYTF
DNA: TGCGCCAGCAGCCAAGCTTCGCGGACAGGGAGCTATGGCTACACCTTC

D: TRBD1
J: TRBJ2-6
size: .
length: 18
V: TRBV27
CDR3: CASSPKGQGLGGANVLTF
DNA: TGTGCCAGCAGTCCTAAGGGACAGGGACTGGGGGGGGCCAACGTCCTGACTTTC

D: TRBD2
J: TRBJ2-3
size: .
length: 16
V: TRBV6-5
CDR3: CASSYGRVESTDTQYF
DNA: TGTGCCAGCAGTTACGGGAGGGTGGAAAGCACAGATACGCAGTATTTT

D: TRBD2
J: TRBJ2-1
size: .
length: 15
V: TRBV28
CDR3: CASRTGLAGYNEQFF
DNA: TGTGCCAGCCGTACGGGACTAGCGGGGTACAATGAGCAGTTCTTC

D: .
J: TRBJ1-6
size: .
length: 16
V: TRBV7-6
CDR3: CASSLGTSSYNSPLHF
DNA: TGTGCCAGCAGCTTAGGCACTAGCTCCTATAATTCACCCCTCCACTTT

D: TRBD1
J: TRBJ2-1
size: .
length: 15
V: TRBV7-9
CDR3: CASSRAGTGRNEQFF
DNA: TGTGCCAGCAGTCGTGCCGGGACAGGGCGTAATGAGCAGTTCTTC

D: .
J: TRBJ1-1
size: .
length: 15
V: TRBV5-6
CDR3: CASSQFTVTNTEAFF
DNA: TGTGCCAGCAGTCAGTTTACAGTGACGAACACTGAAGCTTTCTTT

D: TRBD1
J: TRBJ2-2
size: .
length: 13
V: TRBV27
CDR3: CASSPWTGGELFF
DNA: TGTGCCAGCAGTCCCTGGACAGGCGGGGAGCTGTTTTTT

D: TRBD1
J: TRBJ2-1
size: .
length: 13
V: TRBV27
CDR3: CARLTGGGDEQFF
DNA: TGTGCCAGGCTAACAGGGGGCGGAGATGAGCAGTTCTTC

D: .
J: TRBJ2-7
size: .
length: 14
V: TRBV14
CDR3: CASSHIKGSSEQYF
DNA: TGTGCCAGCAGCCATATAAAAGGGAGTTCCGAGCAGTACTTC

D: .
J: TRBJ2-1
size: .
length: 14
V: TRBV7-2
CDR3: CASSLVGTRGEQFF
DNA: TGTGCCAGCAGCTTAGTTGGGACCAGGGGTGAGCAGTTCTTC